One sample yielded the 28 T cell receptor beta chains listed below, sequenced in a study of blood T cell repertoires in COVID-19. TCRdb's table, derived via immunoSEQ multiplex PCR, lists solely in-frame clones and lacks some. The sample gives over 130,000 clones, over 65% of which show up once; 16% is in the top ten. The sequenced sample consisted of peripheral blood. The source of these receptors is a man aged 50-60 years with acute or convalescent COVID-19.

In DNA form, the CDR3 reads TGTGCCAGCAGTGAAGGAGACAGGGGGCCTCCCCTCCACTTT. This gives the protein CASSEGDRGPPLHF. The genes are TRBV2 and TRBJ1-6; 10 bases map to TRBD1. Per the germline V gene, CDR1 is SNHLY and CDR2 is FYNNEI. CDR3 length: 14 residues. Germline trimming cut 1 base from V and 13 bases from J; bases unmatched to any gene: 4.

The chain joins TRBV29-1 to TRBJ1-1; TRBD1 matches 7 bases. The CDR3 spans 13 residues. Trimming removed 6 bases from V and 7 bases from J; junction bases left unmatched: 11. Germline V CDR1 and CDR2: SQVTM, ANQGSEA. In nucleotides, the CDR3 is TGCAGCGTCTTGAAATGGGACAGTGGTGAAGCTTTCTTT. Translating gives CSVLKWDSGEAFF.

J is TRBJ2-1 and V is TRBV18; D might be TRBD2 (5 bases). Germline V lookup: CDR1 KGHSH, CDR2 LQKENI. This CDR3 contains 13 residues. V gave up 4 bases and J gave up 8 bases, with 12 bases separating them. The CDR3 coding sequence is TGTGCCAGCTCACTGGGAGTTCAAGATGAGCAGTTCTTC. Amino acids: CASSLGVQDEQFF.

This chain joins TRBV5-3 and TRBJ1-6; 7 bases map to TRBD1. TRBV5-3 is classed as an ORF, of uncertain function. Germline trimming cut 4 bases from V and 7 bases from J; bases unmatched to any gene: 11. The CDR3 extends over 16 amino acids. The CDR3: CARSPCGPGGNSPLHF. The CDR3 coding sequence is TGTGCCAGAAGCCCGTGTGGCCCAGGGGGGAATTCACCCCTCCACTTT.

This clone appeared a single time. The V and J genes are TRBV5-1 and TRBJ2-3; TRBD2 agrees at 10 bases. This CDR3 contains 16 residues. The ends lost 3 bases at V and 2 bases at J; junction bases unmatched: 6. Germline V gene sequence: CDR1 SGHRS, CDR2 YFSETQ. CDR3 DNA: TGCGCCAGCAGCTGGACTAGCGGCGCACTCACAGATACGCAGTATTTT. Amino acid sequence: CASSWTSGALTDTQYF.

This clone was found once. Germline is not matched at one junction end, which may reflect a read error. This chain joins TRBV7-2 and TRBJ2-3; TRBD2 agrees at 9 bases. The CDR3 covers 15 residues. Per the germline V gene, CDR1 is SGHTA and CDR2 is FQGNSA. The CDR3 here is CASSSGGTSRDTQYF. In DNA form, the CDR3 reads TGTGCCAGCAGCTCCGGCGGGACTAGCAGAGATACGCAGTATTTT.

This clone was observed many times. This chain uses TRBV4-2 with TRBJ1-5; possible D gene TRBD1, 6 bases. The CDR3 is 15 amino acids. Per germline, CDR1 LGHNA and CDR2 YNFKEQ. V was clipped by 4 bases and J by 3 bases, with 13 bases between them. CDR3 in amino acids: CASSPQQGANQPQHF. The CDR3 bases are TGTGCCAGCAGCCCGCAACAGGGCGCCAATCAGCCCCAGCATTTT.

V gene TRBV28 combines with J gene TRBJ2-6; no reliable D call. Germline lookup yields CDR1 MDHEN and CDR2 SYDVKM. Trimming took off 6 bases at V and 0 bases at J, with 12 bases between the two ends. The CDR3 loop spans 16 amino acids. The CDR3 region has the DNA TGTGCCAGCAGCGACTCTGGATCCTCTGGGGCCAACGTCCTGACTTTC. Translation: CASSDSGSSGANVLTF.

This chain joins TRBV10-3 and TRBJ1-5; 10 bases align to TRBD1. The CDR3 extends over 16 amino acids. CDR1 is ENHRY, CDR2 SYGVKD, per germline. V lost 2 bases to trimming and J lost 1 base; unmatched junction nucleotides: 2. The CDR3 DNA follows: TGTGCCATCAGTGAGACGGACAGGGGGAGCAATCAGCCCCAGCATTTT. Its translation is CAISETDRGSNQPQHF.

This rearrangement joins TRBV27 to TRBJ1-2; 9 bases line up with TRBD1. V lost 4 bases to trimming and J lost 10 bases; unmatched junction nucleotides: 16. Germline V gene sequence: CDR1 MNHEY, CDR2 SMNVEV (reference sequence). The CDR3 contains 16 residues. CDR3 in amino acids: CASSSPGQGVFWVYTF. The CDR3 region has the DNA TGTGCCAGCAGTTCACCGGGACAGGGAGTTTTTTGGGTCTACACCTTC.

A single count supports this clone. The rearrangement links TRBV9 to TRBJ1-6; 8 nucleotides agree with TRBD1. Germline assignment: CDR1 SGDLS and CDR2 YYNGEE. V lost 0 bases, J lost 14 bases, and 4 bases stayed unmatched. CDR3 length: 13 amino acids. The CDR3: CASSVVAGGTLHF. The CDR3 DNA reads as TGTGCCAGCAGCGTAGTTGCAGGGGGCACCCTCCACTTT.

V is TRBV11-2 and J is TRBJ2-7; D is unclear. V dropped 0 bases and J dropped 4 bases, with 7 bases sitting between them. The CDR3 is made up of 13 amino acids. Germline-derived CDR1 and CDR2 are SGHAT and FQNNGV. CDR3 loop: CASSLDLRYEQYV. The DNA of the CDR3 is TGTGCCAGCAGCTTAGATCTCCGTTACGAGCAGTACGTC.

V and J are TRBV21-1 and TRBJ2-2; TRBD1 is the table's D call and was not checked against the DNA. TRBV21-1 is a known pseudogene. The CDR3 length is 16 residues. The CDR3 spells CASNSPQKPNTGELFF. CDR3 DNA: TGTGCCAGCAATTCTCCCCAGAAACCGAACACCGGGGAGCTGTTTTTT.

The rearrangement joins TRBV28 to TRBJ1-5; TRBD1 matches at 11 bases. Germline V lookup: CDR1 MDHEN, CDR2 SYDVKM. After removal of 4 bases from V and 0 bases from J, the junction contained 8 bases not matched to a gene. This CDR3 contains 18 residues. CDR3 coding DNA: TGTGCCAGCAGTTCGGACAGGGGGCATCTCCATAGCAATCAGCCCCAGCATTTT. Amino acids: CASSSDRGHLHSNQPQHF.

V is TRBV5-1 and J is TRBJ1-1, with 8 bases that match TRBD1. Germline V gives CDR1 SGHRS, CDR2 YFSETQ. Losses at the gene ends were 4 bases for V and 0 bases for J; bases not matched to a gene: 11. CDR3 length equals 17 residues. For the CDR3, the DNA is TGCGCCAGCAGCAGAGGACAGGGCGCAGTTATGAACACTGAAGCTTTCTTT. Amino acid sequence: CASSRGQGAVMNTEAFF.

The chain combines TRBV2 with TRBJ2-2; 10 bases fit TRBD2. Germline CDR1 is SNHLY and CDR2 is FYNNEI. CDR3 length equals 16 residues. Germline trimming cut 6 bases from V and 7 bases from J; bases unmatched to any gene: 11. CDR3 in amino acids: CASSVLAGKSRGELFF. CDR3 coding DNA: TGTGCCAGCAGCGTACTAGCGGGGAAGAGTCGCGGGGAGCTGTTTTTT.

A single count supports this clone. The chain combines TRBV29-1 with TRBJ2-1; 10 positions agree with TRBD1. The V gene's germline CDR1 is SQVTM and CDR2 ANQGSEA. The CDR3 contains 11 residues. V gave up 7 bases and J gave up 8 bases; unmatched junction bases: 2. The CDR3 reads CSGDRGDEQFF. In nucleotides, the CDR3 is TGCAGCGGGGACAGGGGAGATGAGCAGTTCTTC.

The chain recombines TRBV29-1 with TRBJ1-2; 7 bases are shared with TRBD1. The CDR3 is 14 amino acids. After removal of 2 bases from V and 3 bases from J, the junction contained 6 bases not matched to a gene. Germline V gene data show CDR1 as SQVTM and CDR2 as ANQGSEA. For the CDR3, the DNA is TGCAGCGTTGAATCCGGGACAGAGCACTATGGCTACACCTTC. Its protein product is CSVESGTEHYGYTF.

The gene calls are TRBV6-1 and TRBJ2-7, with D tentatively TRBD1 (8 bases). Trimming removed 3 bases at V and 8 bases at J, with 14 bases between. Per the germline V gene, CDR1 is MNHNS and CDR2 is SASEGT. The CDR3 has 13 amino acids. In DNA form, the CDR3 reads TGTGCCAGCAGTGACCACAGGGGGGGGCAGCAGTACTTC. Amino acid sequence: CASSDHRGGQQYF.

The rearrangement joins TRBV6-5 to TRBJ1-1; D remains unclear. With 6 bases removed from V and 4 bases from J, the gap between germline ends came to 9 bases. CDR1 and CDR2 from the germline V gene are MNHEY and SVGAGI. This CDR3 is 12 amino acids long. The CDR3 sequence: CASREVGTEAFF. CDR3 sequence (DNA): TGTGCCAGCAGGGAGGTCGGCACTGAAGCTTTCTTT.

This chain links TRBV19 with TRBJ1-1; D unresolved. This CDR3 spans 13 amino acids. The V end was cut by 3 bases, the J end by 0 bases, with 5 bases between. Germline assignment: CDR1 LNHDA and CDR2 SQIVND (reference sequence). The CDR3 DNA sequence: TGTGCCAGTAGTATTAACATGAACACTGAAGCTTTCTTT. Its protein is CASSINMNTEAFF.

This clone turned up a few times. This chain links TRBV7-9 with TRBJ1-6; 7 positions agree with TRBD1. From germline, CDR1 is SEHNR and CDR2 FQNEAQ (reference sequence). The CDR3 runs to 17 residues. J was trimmed by 6 bases and V by 0 bases; bases with no gene match: 8. The CDR3 spells CASSLAPTGIVNSPLHF. CDR3 nucleotide sequence: TGTGCCAGCAGCTTAGCCCCGACAGGGATAGTTAATTCACCCCTCCACTTT.

J is TRBJ2-7 and V is TRBV11-2, with D possibly matching TRBD1 (5 bases). Per germline, CDR1 SGHAT and CDR2 FQNNGV. V was shortened by 1 base and J by 7 bases, with 11 bases between the two germline ends. The CDR3 runs to 13 residues. Here the CDR3 DNA reads TGTGCCAGCAGCTTAGGCTCAGGGCGGGAGCAGTACTTC. Protein sequence: CASSLGSGREQYF.

J is TRBJ2-2 and V is TRBV29-1; D is perhaps TRBD1 (5 bases). V lost 5 bases to trimming and J lost 5 bases, with 12 bases between them. CDR1 is SQVTM and CDR2 is ANQGSEA in the germline V gene. The CDR3 consists of 13 residues. The CDR3 DNA reads TGCAGCGTTAGGGGTCTCTCGACCGGGGAGCTGTTTTTT. Its protein product is CSVRGLSTGELFF.

This clone has a handful of counts. The gene calls are TRBV5-1 and TRBJ2-2; possibly TRBD1 for D (6 bases). The germline V and J ends were trimmed by 4 bases and 5 bases, with 15 bases remaining between them. The CDR3 has 15 residues. CDR1 is SGHRS and CDR2 is YFSETQ in the germline V gene. CDR3 amino acids: CASSPRTAVTGELFF. CDR3 DNA sequence: TGCGCCAGCAGCCCCCGGACAGCCGTTACCGGGGAGCTGTTTTTT.

The V call is TRBV5-6, the J call TRBJ1-2; 9 bases align to TRBD1. Germline loops: CDR1 SGHDT, CDR2 YYEEEE. The CDR3 totals 13 residues. J gave up 4 bases and V 8 bases, and 6 bases lay outside the gene matches. The CDR3 sequence: CASSGQGVYGYTF. DNA for the CDR3: TGTGCCAGTTCGGGACAGGGAGTCTATGGCTACACCTTC.

There are a few counts of this clone. The chain links TRBV5-4 to TRBJ2-3, with D unclear. This CDR3 has 13 residues. Germline lookup yields CDR1 SGHNT and CDR2 YYREEE (reference sequence). Trimming removed 1 base from V and 3 bases from J, with 6 bases in between. DNA for the CDR3: TGTGCCAGCAGCTTGCCCCCGACAGATACGCAGTATTTT. Its protein is CASSLPPTDTQYF.

The chain carries TRBV5-1 and TRBJ1-2, with a weak D call TRBD1 (6 bases). V was clipped by 3 bases and J by 2 bases, with 14 bases between them. In germline, CDR1 is SGHRS, CDR2 YFSETQ. The CDR3 contains 15 residues. The CDR3 loop reads CASSYSGQRNYGYTF. The CDR3 bases are TGCGCCAGCAGCTATTCGGGACAAAGAAACTATGGCTACACCTTC.